The present entry profiles one TCR beta chain with its context. The CDR3 contains 16 residues. CDR1 is SGHRS, CDR2 YFSETQ, per germline. Trimming took 4 bases from V and 7 from J; bases not matched to a gene: 13. The study treated chemo-refractory metastatic non-small-cell lung cancer patients with focal radiation plus ipilimumab CTLA-4 blockade. Libraries were prepared by immunoSEQ multiplex PCR; TCRdb keeps only in-frame clonotypes and omits some of them. Of tens of thousands of clones in the sample, about 77% were seen once. The sample comes from a study of radiotherapy plus CTLA-4 blockade in lung cancer.

The receptor comes from a human donor with non-small cell lung cancer whose response to radiotherapy plus ipilimumab could not be evaluated. The chain combines TRBV5-1 with TRBJ2-7; 11 bases fit TRBD1. The sample consisted of peripheral blood, taken from a patient treated with radiotherapy plus ipilimumab. The CDR3 region is CASSPRSGQGAGEQYF. CDR3 DNA: TGCGCCAGCAGCCCGAGAAGCGGACAGGGGGCTGGTGAGCAGTACTTC.